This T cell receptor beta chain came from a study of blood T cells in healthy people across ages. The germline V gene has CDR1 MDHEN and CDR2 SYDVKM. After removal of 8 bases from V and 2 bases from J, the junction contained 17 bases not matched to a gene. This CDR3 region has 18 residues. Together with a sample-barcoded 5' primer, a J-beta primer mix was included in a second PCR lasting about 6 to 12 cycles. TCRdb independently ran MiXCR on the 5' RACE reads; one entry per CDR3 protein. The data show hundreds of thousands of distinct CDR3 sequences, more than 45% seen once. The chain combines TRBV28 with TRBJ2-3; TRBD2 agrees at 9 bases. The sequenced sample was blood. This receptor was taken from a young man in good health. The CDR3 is CASVSPGLAEGVTDTQYF. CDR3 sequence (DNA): TGTGCCAGCGTTTCACCGGGACTAGCCGAGGGCGTCACAGATACGCAGTATTTT.